One and the same sample provided the 28 T cell receptor beta chains below, sequenced in a study of immune reconstitution after stem cell transplant in scleroderma. TCRdb ran MiXCR on the RT-PCR reads and lists one entry per CDR3 protein. The table lists fewer than 2,000 distinct CDR3 sequences, around 17% of them singletons. This specimen was acquired before or after autologous hematopoietic stem cell transplantation (not recorded which). The receptors stem from a female donor with systemic sclerosis.

This clonotype was found a few times. The rearrangement links TRBV7-8 to TRBJ1-1; TRBD1 agrees at 8 bases. Germline CDR1 SGHVS, CDR2 FQNEAQ. Germline trimming cut 2 bases from V and 0 bases from J; bases unmatched to any gene: 2. The CDR3 spans 15 residues. CDR3 bases: TGTGCCAGCAGCTTATACAGGGGGTTGAACACTGAAGCTTTCTTT. This translates into CASSLYRGLNTEAFF. Filled out from reference TRBV7-8 and TRBJ1-1, the complete variable domain reads GAGVSQSPRYKVAKRGQDVALRCDPISGHVSLFWYQQALGQGPEFLTYFQNEAQLDKSGLPSDRFFAERPEGSVSTLKIQRTQQEDSAVYLCASSLYRGLNTEAFFGQGTRLTVV.

This rearrangement joins TRBV7-2 to TRBJ2-2; TRBD2 is a possible D gene (5 bases). There are 15 residues in the CDR3. In germline, CDR1 is SGHTA, CDR2 FQGNSA. V dropped 1 base and J dropped 4 bases, with 10 bases sitting between them. The CDR3 nucleotides are TGTGCCAGCAGCTTAGTCCCGGGAACCACCGGGGAGCTGTTTTTT. Encoded protein: CASSLVPGTTGELFF.

Judged by abundance, this clonotype is medium-sized. CDR3 coding DNA: TGCGCCAGCAGCTTGGAGCCAGAAGTAGGAAACACCATATATTTT. Residues: CASSLEPEVGNTIYF. The chain combines TRBV5-1 with TRBJ1-3; the D is unclear. CDR1 and CDR2 from the germline V gene are SGHRS and YFSETQ. The CDR3 has 15 residues. Between the trimmed V and J ends, which lost 0 bases and 4 bases, there was a span of 11 bases.

This chain connects TRBV6-5 to TRBJ2-1; 8 bases line up with TRBD1. V lost 4 bases, J lost 3 bases, and 5 bases stayed unmatched. The CDR3 sequence is 15 residues long. Germline-derived CDR1 and CDR2 are MNHEY and SVGAGI. The DNA of the CDR3 is TGTGCCAGCAGTTCAGGAACAGGGGGCTACAATGAGCAGTTCTTC. It translates to CASSSGTGGYNEQFF.

This clonotype is medium-sized by share. V gene TRBV12-3 or TRBV12-4 combines with J gene TRBJ1-3; the D is unclear. The V end was cut by 0 bases, the J end by 5 bases, with 20 bases between. The CDR3 runs to 18 residues. Here the CDR3 reads CASSLATLLTPKRNTIYF. For the CDR3, the DNA is TGTGCCAGCAGTTTAGCCACTTTATTGACACCAAAAAGAAACACCATATATTTT.

The V gene is TRBV7-2, the J gene TRBJ1-4, with D perhaps TRBD1 (6 bases). The V gene lost 3 bases and the J gene lost 5 bases, with 10 bases spanning the gap. CDR1 SGHTA and CDR2 FQGNSA come from the germline V gene. CDR3 length: 14 residues. This CDR3 is CASSFGGPNEKLFF. The CDR3 DNA is TGTGCCAGCAGCTTCGGGGGCCCGAATGAAAAACTGTTTTTT. The variable domain in full, completed from reference TRBV7-2 and TRBJ1-4, reads GAGVSQSPSNKVTEKGKDVELRCDPISGHTALYWYRQSLGQGLEFLIYFQGNSAPDKSGLPSDRFSAERTGGSVSTLTIQRTQQEDSAVYLCASSFGGPNEKLFFGSGTQLSVL.

By proportion, this clonotype is large (0.1 to 1%). The genes are TRBV28 and TRBJ1-1; D not certain. Germline values: CDR1 MDHEN, CDR2 SYDVKM. The CDR3 runs 13 residues. V lost 3 bases, J lost 4 bases, and 9 bases lay in between. CDR3 sequence (DNA): TGTGCCAGCAGTTTGGGGAGACGCACTGAAGCTTTCTTT. It yields the protein CASSLGRRTEAFF. The whole variable domain, filled in from reference TRBV28 and TRBJ1-1, reads DVKVTQSSRYLVKRTGEKVFLECVQDMDHENMFWYRQDPGLGLRLIYFSYDVKMKEKGDIPEGYSVSREKKERFSLILESASTNQTSMYLCASSLGRRTEAFFGQGTRLTVV.

This clonotype is classed as medium-sized (0.01 to 0.1%). V usage is TRBV7-2 and J usage is TRBJ1-2, with D perhaps matching TRBD1 (5 bases). CDR3 length: 14 amino acids. CDR1 and CDR2 from the germline V gene are SGHTA and FQGNSA. V was pared by 5 bases and J by 8 bases, with 18 bases between. This CDR3 reads CASSLNGAARGYTF. DNA of the CDR3: TGTGCCAGCAGCCTAAACGGGGCAGCTAGGGGCTACACCTTC.

This clonotype was detected a few times. This rearrangement joins TRBV19 to TRBJ1-2, with a possible D match to TRBD1 (6 bases). There are 13 residues in the CDR3. The V gene lost 2 bases and the J gene lost 2 bases, with 6 bases spanning the gap. Germline assignment: CDR1 LNHDA and CDR2 SQIVND (reference sequence). The DNA for the CDR3 is TGTGCCAGTAGTATACAGGGGAACTATGGCTACACCTTC. Amino acids: CASSIQGNYGYTF.

The V gene is TRBV4-3, the J gene TRBJ2-1; the D call may be TRBD1 or TRBD2 (5 bases each). The V end lost 0 bases, the J end lost 6 bases, and 15 bases lay between the germline ends. This CDR3 comprises 16 residues. The germline CDR1 and CDR2 sequences are LGHNA and YSLEER. This chain's CDR3 is CASSQDWGFGVNEQFF. The CDR3 DNA sequence: TGCGCCAGCAGCCAAGATTGGGGGTTCGGGGTCAATGAGCAGTTCTTC.

This clonotype was counted between two and nine times. The rearrangement links TRBV6-5 to TRBJ1-1, with 7 bases aligning to TRBD1. This CDR3 has 15 amino acids. Trimming removed 2 bases from V and 4 bases from J; junction bases left unmatched: 7. The germline V gene encodes CDR1 MNHEY and CDR2 SVGAGI. The CDR3 DNA is TGTGCCAGCAGTTACGGAGCAGGGGGTGTCACTGAAGCTTTCTTT. Translating gives CASSYGAGGVTEAFF.

There are a few counts of this clonotype. V and J are TRBV4-1 and TRBJ2-7; unclear D gene. V dropped 1 base and J dropped 3 bases, with 10 bases sitting between them. Looked up from germline, CDR1 is MGHRA and CDR2 is YSYEKL. The CDR3 is 14 amino acids. As DNA, the CDR3 is TGCGCCAGCAGCCAAGTCGTAACAGTCTACGAGCAGTACTTC. This encodes CASSQVVTVYEQYF.

By frequency in the sample, this clonotype is medium-sized (0.01 to 0.1%). The chain combines TRBV6-6 with TRBJ2-2; maybe TRBD1 (6 bases). V shed 5 bases and J shed 1 base, with 11 bases lying between them. Germline CDR1 and CDR2: MNHNY and SVGAGI (reference sequence). This CDR3 is 15 amino acids long. The chain's CDR3 is CASSPTGGNTGELFF. DNA of the CDR3: TGTGCCAGCAGTCCGACAGGAGGGAACACCGGGGAGCTGTTTTTT.

This clonotype is judged medium-sized (0.01 to 0.1%). V and J are TRBV6-5 and TRBJ2-1; D not resolved. V gave up 0 bases and J gave up 9 bases, with 9 bases separating them. The germline V gene has CDR1 MNHEY and CDR2 SVGAGI. The CDR3 consists of 13 residues. The chain's CDR3 is CASSYSTDSEQFF. Written as DNA, the CDR3 is TGTGCCAGCAGTTACTCGACGGATTCTGAGCAGTTCTTC.

By share, this clonotype counts as medium-sized. This chain uses TRBV5-1 with TRBJ2-3; D not resolved. V lost 1 base and J 2 bases, leaving 5 bases between the germline ends. From germline, CDR1 is SGHRS and CDR2 YFSETQ. The CDR3 length is 13 residues. The CDR3 region is CASSLSYTDTQYF. The CDR3 bases are TGCGCCAGCAGCTTGTCGTACACAGATACGCAGTATTTT.

This clonotype is termed medium-sized. The chain employs TRBV6-2 or TRBV6-3 and TRBJ2-4; no clear D. V gave up 8 bases and J gave up 8 bases, with 13 bases separating them. Germline loops: CDR1 MNHEY, CDR2 SVGEGT. This CDR3 contains 12 residues. CDR3: CASSNSRDIQYF. Written as DNA, the CDR3 is TGTGCCAGCTCCAATAGTCGCGACATTCAGTACTTC.

This rearrangement joins TRBV28 to TRBJ2-7, with D perhaps TRBD2 (5 bases). V was cut by 7 bases and J by 0 bases, with 19 bases left in between. The germline gives CDR1 MDHEN, CDR2 SYDVKM. The CDR3 is made up of 16 amino acids. DNA of the CDR3: TGTGCCAGCACCCTCTCGGTTAGCGCGAGCTCCTACGAGCAGTACTTC. Protein: CASTLSVSASSYEQYF.

This clonotype ranks as large. This sequence joins TRBV4-3 and TRBJ1-2; the D is unclear. Germline-derived CDR1 and CDR2 are LGHNA and YSLEER. This CDR3 has 16 amino acids. Trimming took 0 bases from V and 8 from J, leaving 19 bases between them. CDR3 sequence: CASSQEAVVDVGGYTF. DNA for the CDR3: TGCGCCAGCAGCCAAGAAGCCGTAGTAGACGTGGGGGGCTACACCTTC.

This clonotype is deemed medium-sized. This chain links TRBV5-4 with TRBJ1-2, with 10 bases matching TRBD1. Germline V gene lookup returns CDR1 SGHNT and CDR2 YYREEE (reference sequence). The V segment lost 4 bases and the J segment 6 bases; nucleotides outside the gene matches: 6. The CDR3 spans 14 residues. The CDR3 nucleotides read TGTGCCAGCAGCATCCCGGGACAGGGGCATGGCTACACCTTC. Its protein is CASSIPGQGHGYTF.

In its sample, this clonotype is large. The chain joins TRBV12-3 or TRBV12-4 to TRBJ1-2; no clear D. This CDR3 comprises 14 residues. The germline V and J ends were trimmed by 1 base and 4 bases, with 10 bases remaining between them. The CDR3 DNA sequence: TGTGCCAGCAGTTTAGAATTAAGGAGCTATGGCTACACCTTC. Translation: CASSLELRSYGYTF.

This clonotype is medium-sized (0.01 to 0.1%) within its sample. This chain connects TRBV6-5 to TRBJ1-1; 10 positions agree with TRBD1. The trim removed 6 bases at V and 11 bases at J, leaving 18 bases unmatched. Germline lookup yields CDR1 MNHEY and CDR2 SVGAGI. CDR3 length: 16 amino acids. CDR3 sequence: CASRPPGQGLLRLAFF. The CDR3 DNA sequence: TGTGCCAGCAGACCCCCGGGACAGGGGCTTCTTCGGCTGGCTTTCTTT.

In its sample, this clonotype ranks as medium-sized. The genes are TRBV20-1 and TRBJ2-7, with no clear D. The length of the CDR3 is 12 residues. The germline V gene has CDR1 DFQATT and CDR2 SNEGSKA (reference sequence). The ends were cut back, 0 bases at V and 4 bases at J, with 7 bases in the middle. CDR3: CSAREDGYEQYF. CDR3 DNA sequence: TGCAGTGCTAGAGAAGATGGATACGAGCAGTACTTC.

About this clonotype: Given a much more abundant clone one base away, this may be a read error. The chain has TRBV2 and TRBJ2-5, with 11 bases lining up with TRBD1. The V gene's germline CDR1 is SNHLY and CDR2 FYNNEI. The CDR3 contains 15 residues. The CDR3 DNA follows: TGTGCCAGCAGTGAAAGGACAGGGGGCCGAGAGGCCCAGTACTTC. It specifies CASSERTGGREAQYF.

This clonotype was detected a few times. The rearrangement links TRBV4-2 to TRBJ1-1; possibly TRBD1 for D (6 bases). The CDR3 has 14 residues. V lost 0 bases to trimming and J lost 4 bases, with 9 bases between them. Germline-derived CDR1 and CDR2 are LGHNA and YNFKEQ. CDR3 loop: CASSQDEGGTEAFF. The CDR3 DNA is TGTGCCAGCAGCCAAGATGAAGGGGGCACTGAAGCTTTCTTT.

This clonotype is medium-sized within its sample. The chain is built from TRBV29-1 and TRBJ1-1; no clear D gene. The CDR3 is 12 residues long. Trimming took 3 bases from V and 1 from J, leaving 6 bases between them. The germline V gene has CDR1 SQVTM and CDR2 ANQGSEA. CDR3: CSVDFGNTEAFF. In nucleotides, the CDR3 is TGCAGCGTTGACTTCGGGAACACTGAAGCTTTCTTT.

For the CDR3, the DNA is TGTGCCTGGAGTCCAGGTTGGGCGGCCGGGGAGCTGTTTTTT. Its protein product is CAWSPGWAAGELFF. The chain employs TRBV30 and TRBJ2-2, with unresolved D. V lost 2 bases and J lost 6, with 13 bases in between. Germline CDR1 reads GTSNPN; CDR2 reads SVGIG (reference sequence). This CDR3 region has 14 residues.

The chain is built from TRBV6-2 or TRBV6-3 and TRBJ2-2, with 8 bases fitting TRBD1. This CDR3 is built from 16 residues. The J segment lost 1 base and the V segment lost 6 bases, leaving 7 bases of the junction unmatched. Germline V gene lookup returns CDR1 MNHEY and CDR2 SVGEGT. CDR3 region: CASSLQGALNTGELFF. The CDR3 region has the DNA TGTGCCAGCAGCCTGCAGGGGGCCCTGAACACCGGGGAGCTGTTTTTT.

This clonotype is hyperexpanded within its sample. The rearrangement links TRBV6-2 or TRBV6-3 to TRBJ1-1; 9 nucleotides line up with TRBD1. J lost 1 base, V lost 7 bases, and 1 base had no gene match. The CDR3 runs 13 residues. Germline CDR1 MNHEY, CDR2 SVGEGT. Here the CDR3 DNA reads TGTGCCAGCATGGGACAGGGGAACACTGAAGCTTTCTTT. The encoded protein is CASMGQGNTEAFF.